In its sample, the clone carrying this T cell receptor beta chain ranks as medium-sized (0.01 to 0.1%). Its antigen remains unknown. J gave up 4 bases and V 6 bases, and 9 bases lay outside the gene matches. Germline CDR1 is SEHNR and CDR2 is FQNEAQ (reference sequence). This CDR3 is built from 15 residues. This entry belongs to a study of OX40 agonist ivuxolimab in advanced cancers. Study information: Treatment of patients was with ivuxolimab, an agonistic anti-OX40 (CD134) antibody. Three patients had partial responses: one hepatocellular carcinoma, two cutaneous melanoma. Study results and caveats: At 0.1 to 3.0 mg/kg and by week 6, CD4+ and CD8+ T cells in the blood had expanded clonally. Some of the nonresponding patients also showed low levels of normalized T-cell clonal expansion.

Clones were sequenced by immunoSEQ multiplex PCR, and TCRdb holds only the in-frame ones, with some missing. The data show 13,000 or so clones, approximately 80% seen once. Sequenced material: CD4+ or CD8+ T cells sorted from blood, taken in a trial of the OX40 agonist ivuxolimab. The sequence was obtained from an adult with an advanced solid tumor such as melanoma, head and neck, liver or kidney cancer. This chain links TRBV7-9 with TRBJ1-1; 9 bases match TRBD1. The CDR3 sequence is CASRRYRGLGTEAFF. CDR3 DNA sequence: TGTGCCAGCAGACGATACAGGGGGCTAGGCACTGAAGCTTTCTTT.